The T cell receptor (beta chain) under discussion was sequenced for a study of cytomegalovirus exposure and HLA in healthy donors (TCRdb year 2017). Notes on the research overall: An earlier analysis of roughly 500 of the donors reported approximately 280 Gb of sequence data and 117 million unique TCR beta sequences obtained from 150 million to 200 million T cells. Approximately 330 gigabases of sequencing data and around 80 million unique TCR sequences made up an early release that covered approximately 650 HLA-typed donors. Among the roughly 390 genotyped donors, roughly 80% belonged to the genetic ancestry cluster associated with self-reported Caucasian donors. The study aimed to test whether signatures of past pathogen exposure could be identified by cataloging public T cell receptors. The study profiled the T cell repertoires of under 700 subjects by immunosequencing and related them to cytomegalovirus serostatus. A separate validation cohort of roughly 120 different subjects was used in addition to the roughly 720-subject first cohort. To predict cytomegalovirus infection status, the study combined high-throughput TCR immunosequencing, statistical association of individual TCRs with disease status, and machine learning. In a later analysis, previously published TCR beta repertoires from some 640 donors were re-analyzed and high-resolution HLA genotyping was added so that TCR occurrence patterns could be studied. In the later analysis, no new phenotypic data were used to find candidate immune exposures; instead, reliance was placed on TCR beta sequences and their occurrence across donors. An earlier analysis of about 620 of the donors applied high-throughput TCR beta sequencing to assess whether each TCR beta V gene segment acted as functional or pseudogenic. Donor age, sex, ethnicity and CMV serostatus were compiled alongside the repertoire data. In a later genetic analysis, genome-wide SNP genotypes for about 55% of the 666 donors were used, and that subset was treated as a discovery cohort. All discovery cohort repertoires had been generated on a single sequencing platform. Class I and class II HLA loci were covered by the typing at four-digit resolution. Typing coverage varied by locus: 629-630 donors for A, B, C, DRB1 and DQB1; roughly 520 for DQA1; nearly 610 for DPA1; roughly 450 for DPB1. Four or five DR-DQ haplotypes were handled as single units for association and clustering because linkage in the cohort was strong. Among some 400 genotyped donors of the cohort, an average of around 240,000 unique TCR beta nucleotide sequences were sequenced per donor, 15% to 20% of them non-productive. Paper-wide results and their limitations: Only TCR beta chains were sequenced in this cohort, and the absence of alpha or paired-chain data limited detectable features. According to a later analysis, parvovirus B19, influenza, CMV and Epstein-Barr virus appeared linked to several top co-occurrence clusters. The sequencing pipeline was judged likely to have produced a cluster of highly shared sequence variants as a technical artifact. A later analysis found that most CMV-associated TCR beta chains appeared HLA-restricted, with HLA associations seemingly driven largely by CMV exposure. When HLA alleles, especially DR and DQ, strongly co-occurred, TCR associations were difficult to assign to individual alleles. In vitro tests confirmed that three of the cytomegalovirus-associated TCR beta chains recognize cytomegalovirus antigens. A further reported finding was that TCR beta sequences accurately predicted the HLA-A and HLA-B alleles for most subjects in the first cohort. Some IMGT-functional V segments, including TRBV6-2 and TRBV6-3, could not be distinguished by the 87-base-pair reads and were therefore excluded. In an earlier analysis of 587 of the donors, most TCR beta V segments were observed in productive rearrangements about 87% or about 30% of the time, broadly matching IMGT annotations. A later genetic analysis associated a missense DCLRE1C variant with V-gene and J-gene trimming of TCR beta chains, and an independent cohort replicated the association. Specific HLA alleles were associated with 15,000 to 20,000 TCR beta sequences at a false discovery rate of 0.05 in a later analysis. The only immune exposure information available for the cohort was CMV serostatus. A later analysis found that TCR association rates varied across HLA loci, with DRB1 alleles showing the most associated TCRs and HLA-C alleles the fewest. Compared with equally common non-associated chains, HLA-associated TCR beta chains in a later analysis were more clonally expanded and had lower generation probabilities. According to the authors, the approach could potentially be generalized to other disease states and immunological phenotypes. The study listed 170 or so TCR beta chains as associated with cytomegalovirus. Correlated functional status among segregating V segments might be attributable to linkage disequilibrium, but an unknown experimental factor could not be ruled out. Because some donors lacked HLA typing at each locus, the association tests relied only on the typed subset. Because counts were too low, seventeen rarely observed V segments, including chromosome 9 orphons, were left out of the earlier analysis of over 550 of the donors. While some public TCRs were present in many individuals, most TCR sequences turned up only very rarely across donors. According to a later genetic analysis, donors in an Asian-associated ancestry cluster had fewer N-insertions in productive TCRs than the roughly 660-donor mean. Presence/absence analyses assumed roughly uniform sequencing depth across donors, an assumption that may not hold. In both the original and validation cohorts, the classifier was reported to diagnose cytomegalovirus status with high specificity and sensitivity.

For CDR1 and CDR2, the germline V gene lists SGDLS and YYNGEE. The CDR3, cysteine through phenylalanine, is 14 amino acids long. The sequence is cut down to CDR3 DNA, 42 bases in frame from base 1. The germline V end is reduced by 3 bases and the J end by 2 bases; junction bases left unmatched: 3. The cohort consisted of approximately 690 healthy bone marrow donors. All cohort members were sampled while nominally healthy, although unrecorded immune exposures were likely present. The donor tested CMV seronegative and was one of the 352 seronegative cohort members. Every donor gave a peripheral blood sample, and the peripheral blood mononuclear cells from that sample were used for TCR beta sequencing. Genomic DNA was extracted from the blood cell samples with the Qiagen DNeasy Blood Extraction Kit. On this clone: Which antigen it targets is not known.

Library construction relied on the immunoSEQ multiplex PCR assay. For the multiplex PCR, a mixture combining 60 forward primers for TCR Vbeta segments and 13 reverse primers for TCR Jbeta segments was used. The CDR3 region of rearranged TCR beta genes was amplified from genomic DNA by a multiplex PCR assay. The Illumina HiSeq System was used to sequence the amplified TCR beta libraries as 87-base-pair reads. The published analysis was carried out like this. A later analysis counted some 74 million unique TCR beta chains across the 690 or so repertoires, and around 9.9 million of these chains were shared by at least two donors. Raw reads were error-corrected and collapsed into unique sequences by a nearest-neighbor algorithm in which closely related sequences were merged to remove PCR and sequencing errors. CDR3 sequences were aligned to IMGT reference sequences to assign V, D and J gene segments. Each retained sequence needed at least a six-nucleotide match to both a V gene segment and a J gene segment. A rearrangement counted as productive if the CDR3 had no stop codons and remained in frame with V and J, and every other rearrangement counted as non-productive. Following IMGT convention, CDR3 was defined as the stretch from the second conserved V-encoded cysteine to the conserved J-encoded phenylalanine. Sequences without an unambiguous match to a single V gene segment were excluded from the earlier analysis of 450 to 750 of the donors. In an earlier analysis of roughly 500 of the donors, V segments were called functional above 56.7% productive rearrangements and were called segregating when the between-donor standard deviation exceeded 5%. A statistical classification framework was developed to diagnose cytomegalovirus status using the catalog of TCR beta chain sequences. V and J gene assignment, in a later analysis, came from comparing TCR nucleotide sequences with IMGT/GENE-DB human TR gene sequences. Using the TCRdist pipeline, a later analysis assigned CDR3 sequences along with most-parsimonious VDJ recombination scenarios. In a later analysis, each TCR beta chain was defined by its CDR3 amino acid sequence together with its V-gene family, and reads without a unique V-gene family were excluded. A later analysis removed 500 to 600 highly shared, low-generation-probability nucleotide sequences to deal with suspected cross-contamination and a sequencing artifact. For each public chain, a later analysis derived a clonal expansion index from normalized ranks of inferred template counts within each repertoire. In a later analysis, generation probabilities were computed using a VDJ recombination model fitted to out-of-frame rearrangements, and the results were checked against IGoR. Hypergeometric tests were used in a later analysis to score TCR-TCR, TCR-HLA and TCR-CMV co-occurrence, with a repertoire-size bias correction applied to the TCR pairs. A later analysis estimated false discovery rates by permuting HLA or CMV assignments 20 times. In a later analysis, co-occurring TCRs were grouped using DBSCAN, with TCRdist sequence similarity added in when clustering inside HLA-allele-positive subsets. Repertoires with fewer than 30,000 or more than 120,000 public chains, plus five repertoires with anomalous nucleotide sharing, were excluded from co-occurrence clustering. The table was pulled from immuneACCESS by TCRdb, which kept in-frame rearrangements only. Such tables lose some clones; where checked, under half of the loss comes from unresolved V genes, and the rest has no known cause. That table supplies the V and J calls and clone size; D and trimming were determined from the DNA. The sample's table lists a count of 130,000 to 150,000 clones. Approximately 2.4% of the sample belongs to the ten largest clones.

Here the chain combines TRBV9 and TRBJ1-1; 8 central nucleotides agree with TRBD1. This clonotype originated in a middle-aged man in good health and CMV-seronegative. Material: PBMCs. The CDR3 region has the sequence CASSGTGSNTEAFF. The DNA reads TGTGCCAGCAGCGGGACAGGGTCTAACACTGAAGCTTTCTTT. With the portions outside the CDR3 filled from the reference TRBV9 and TRBJ1-1 genes, the complete variable region becomes DSGVTQTPKHLITATGQRVTLRCSPRSGDLSVYWYQQSLDQGLQFLIQYYNGEERAKGNILERFSAQQFPDLHSELNLSSLELGDSALYFCASSGTGSNTEAFFGQGTRLTVV.